The present T cell receptor beta chain was sequenced within a study of post-analysis software for immune sequencing data. TCR beta cDNA libraries had unique molecular identifiers. MiXCR, run by TCRdb on the PCR reads, gives a single entry per CDR3 protein. Of more than 500,000 distinct CDR3 sequences listed, around 36% are singletons. Germline V gene lookup returns CDR1 SGHKS and CDR2 YYEKEE (reference sequence). J was trimmed by 2 bases and V by 3 bases; bases with no gene match: 3. The CDR3 runs 14 residues. A word on this clonotype: What it binds is not known.

Study-wide findings and caveats: Controls had significantly higher normalized Chao1 diversity than multiple sclerosis patients. Among four or five TRBV segments more frequent in patients than controls were TRBV5-6, TRBV5-1 and TRBV20-1.

The clonotype was recovered from a girl younger than 18 with multiple sclerosis. Sequencing used blood. This sequence joins TRBV5-5 and TRBJ2-5, with 8 nucleotides matching TRBD2. CDR3 amino acids: CASSCIAGQETQYF. Written as DNA, the CDR3 is TGTGCCAGCAGCTGCATAGCGGGGCAAGAGACCCAGTACTTC.